This T cell receptor (beta chain) was recorded in a study of blood T cell repertoires in COVID-19. Across the whole study: Material from acute and convalescent COVID-19 was sourced from the United States, Italy and Spain. PBMCs, B-cell-depleted T cells, or T cells provided the cDNA or gDNA that made up the material.

The length of the CDR3 is 15 residues. Germline values: CDR1 KGHSH, CDR2 LQKENI. V lost 4 bases, J lost 5 bases, and 5 bases stayed unmatched. Original processing notes: The authors estimated nucleated cell counts from reference gene primer amplification. Measured with immunoSEQ multiplex PCR; TCRdb has only the in-frame clones, and not every one. D and trimming come from the DNA, and the V and J calls and clone size come from that table. The sample holds around 200,000 clones, around nine tenths seen once. The chain joins TRBV18 to TRBJ2-1; TRBD2 matches 10 bases. The source of this sequence is a man aged 35-49 years with acute or convalescent COVID-19. The material sequenced was peripheral blood. Written as DNA, the CDR3 is TGTGCCAGCTCACTGAGCGGGGGGGGTGACAATGAGCAGTTCTTC. Encoded protein: CASSLSGGGDNEQFF. The full variable domain, its missing parts supplied by reference TRBV18 and TRBJ2-1, is NAGVMQNPRHLVRRRGQEARLRCSPMKGHSHVYWYRQLPEEGLKFMVYLQKENIIDESGMPKERFSAEFPKEGPSILRIQQVVRGDSAAYFCASSLSGGGDNEQFFGPGTRLTVL.